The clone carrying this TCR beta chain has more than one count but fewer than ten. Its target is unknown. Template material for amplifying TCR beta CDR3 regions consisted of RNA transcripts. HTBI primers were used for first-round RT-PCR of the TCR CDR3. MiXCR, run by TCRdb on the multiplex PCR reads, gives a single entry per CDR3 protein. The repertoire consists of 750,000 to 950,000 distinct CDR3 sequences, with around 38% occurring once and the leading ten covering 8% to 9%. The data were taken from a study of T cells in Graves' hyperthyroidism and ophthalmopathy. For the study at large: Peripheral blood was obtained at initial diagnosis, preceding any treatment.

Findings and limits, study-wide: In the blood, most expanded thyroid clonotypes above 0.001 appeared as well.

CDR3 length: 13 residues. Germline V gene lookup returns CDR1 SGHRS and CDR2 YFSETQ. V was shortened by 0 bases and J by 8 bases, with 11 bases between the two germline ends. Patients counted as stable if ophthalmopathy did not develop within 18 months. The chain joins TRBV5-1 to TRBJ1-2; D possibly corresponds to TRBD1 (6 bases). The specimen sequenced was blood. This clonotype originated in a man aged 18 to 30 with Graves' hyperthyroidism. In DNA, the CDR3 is TGCGCCAGCAGCTTGGGGGGGGCAGAAGGCTACACCTTC. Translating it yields CASSLGGAEGYTF.